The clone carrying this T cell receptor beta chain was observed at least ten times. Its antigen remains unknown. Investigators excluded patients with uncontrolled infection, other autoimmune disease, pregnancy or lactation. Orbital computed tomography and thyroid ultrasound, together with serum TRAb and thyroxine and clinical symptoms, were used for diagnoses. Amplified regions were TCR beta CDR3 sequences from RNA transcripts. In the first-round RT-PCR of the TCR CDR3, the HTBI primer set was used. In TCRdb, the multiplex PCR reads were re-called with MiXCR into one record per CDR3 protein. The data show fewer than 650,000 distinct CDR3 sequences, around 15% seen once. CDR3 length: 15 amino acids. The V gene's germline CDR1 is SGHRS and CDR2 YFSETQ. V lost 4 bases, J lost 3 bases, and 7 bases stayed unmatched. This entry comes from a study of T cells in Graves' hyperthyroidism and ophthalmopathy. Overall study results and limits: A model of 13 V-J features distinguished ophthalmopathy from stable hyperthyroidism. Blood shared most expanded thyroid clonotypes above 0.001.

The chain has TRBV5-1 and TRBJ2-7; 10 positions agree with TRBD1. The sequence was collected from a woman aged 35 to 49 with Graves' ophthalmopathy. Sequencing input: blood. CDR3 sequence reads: CASSATGTGVYEQYF. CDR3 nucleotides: TGCGCCAGCAGCGCCACCGGGACAGGGGTCTACGAGCAGTACTTC.